These 7 T cell receptor beta chains were sequenced from one sample in a study of CD8+CD57+ T cells in acquired aplastic anemia. Using genomic DNA as the template, TCR beta VDJ and CDR3 profiling was carried out. TCRdb analysed the reads with MiXCR anew, one entry per CDR3 protein. Among hundreds of thousands of distinct CDR3 sequences listed, less than 60% were seen once. All patients picked for sequencing had shown, by flow cytometry, an expansion of CD8+CD57+ cells. Sequencing input: sorted CD4+, CD8+, or CD8+CD57+ T cells (not recorded which) from PBMCs. The source of these receptors is a human donor with aplastic anemia.

The genes are TRBV7-4 and TRBJ2-2; 7 nucleotides align to TRBD1. The CDR3 totals 14 residues. In germline, CDR1 is SGHVT, CDR2 SQSDAQ. V lost 5 bases, J lost 7 bases, and 7 bases stayed unmatched. CDR3 amino acids: CASSPGTVSGELFF. The CDR3 DNA reads TGTGCCAGCAGCCCGGGGACAGTCAGCGGGGAGCTGTTTTTT.

This clonotype was found once. The chain links TRBV15 to TRBJ2-3; possible D gene TRBD1, 6 bases. CDR1 and CDR2 (germline): LNHNV, YYDKDF (reference sequence). V lost 3 bases and J 5 bases, leaving 18 bases between the germline ends. This CDR3 region has 16 residues. For the CDR3, the DNA is TGTGCCACCAGCAGGGACTTGGGGGCTTGGATAGATACGCAGTATTTT. Its protein is CATSRDLGAWIDTQYF.

This clonotype was detected many times. This rearrangement joins TRBV5-4 to TRBJ2-5, with TRBD2 identical over 7 bases. Germline V lookup: CDR1 SGHNT, CDR2 YYREEE (reference sequence). The V gene end was trimmed by 9 bases and the J gene end by 0 bases; junction bases not matched to a gene: 5. CDR3 length equals 13 residues. The CDR3 nucleotides are TGTGCCACCCATAGCGGGTACCAAGAGACCCAGTACTTC. Translation gives CATHSGYQETQYF.

This clonotype was picked up one time. The chain combines TRBV7-9 with TRBJ1-6; D is perhaps TRBD1 (6 bases). The germline V and J ends were trimmed by 1 base and 5 bases, with 12 bases remaining between them. CDR3 length: 16 amino acids. Germline loops: CDR1 SEHNR, CDR2 FQNEAQ (reference sequence). This CDR3 reads CASSLVGAENNSPLHF. The DNA of the CDR3 is TGTGCCAGCAGCTTAGTGGGGGCAGAGAATAATTCACCCCTCCACTTT. Full variable domain (rest looked up from reference TRBV7-9 and TRBJ1-6): DTGVSQNPRHKITKRGQNVTFRCDPISEHNRLYWYRQTLGQGPEFLTYFQNEAQLEKSRLLSDRFSAERPKGSFSTLEIQRTEQGDSAMYLCASSLVGAENNSPLHFGNGTRLTVT.

The chain has TRBV20-1 and TRBJ2-2; D is tentatively TRBD1 or TRBD2 (7 bases each). There are 16 residues in the CDR3. Trimming stripped 6 bases from V and 4 bases from J, with 21 bases between. Germline V lookup: CDR1 DFQATT, CDR2 SNEGSKA (reference sequence). The CDR3 DNA reads TGCAGTGCCACATTCAGGGGGGGGGGATCCACCGGGGAGCTGTTTTTT. This codes for CSATFRGGGSTGELFF.

Concerning this clonotype: A much larger clonotype is one base distant, so this may be a read error. V gene TRBV5-1 combines with J gene TRBJ2-3, with D possibly TRBD2 on 6 matching bases. Trimming pared 5 bases from V and 0 bases from J, leaving 10 bases between. Germline V CDR1 and CDR2: SGHRS, YFSETQ. The CDR3 has 14 amino acids. CDR3 protein: CASSRRESTDTQYF. CDR3 bases: TGCGCCAGCAGTCGACGGGAGAGCACAGATACGCAGTATTTT.

This clonotype was recorded many times. The rearrangement uses TRBV5-1 and TRBJ2-7; the D gene is possibly TRBD1 (6 bases). This CDR3 region has 15 residues. Per the germline V gene, CDR1 is SGHRS and CDR2 is YFSETQ. V shed 3 bases and J shed 6 bases, with 19 bases lying between them. The CDR3 spells CASSSATTGAGEQYF. Here the CDR3 DNA reads TGCGCCAGCAGCTCGGCTACGACAGGAGCCGGCGAGCAGTACTTC.